This T cell receptor (beta chain) derives from a study of T cells in Graves' hyperthyroidism and ophthalmopathy. Study-wide context: Peripheral blood specimens were obtained at initial diagnosis, prior to any treatment.

Amplified TCR beta CDR3 regions came from RNA transcripts. The TCR CDR3 was amplified in a first-round RT-PCR using the HTBI primer set. Each CDR3 protein is one row after TCRdb ran MiXCR on the multiplex PCR reads. Among about 600,000 distinct CDR3 sequences listed, approximately 15% were seen once. The diagnoses drew upon clinical symptoms, serum thyroxine and TRAb, thyroid ultrasound and orbital computed tomography. Over 9 ml of fresh peripheral blood supplied the PBMCs. Ten or more counts support this clonotype. The antigen is not known. The CDR3 covers 15 residues. Trimming pared 6 bases from V and 3 bases from J, leaving 17 bases between. The study's findings and limits: The majority of expanded thyroid clonotypes above 0.001 also appeared in blood.

The clonotype was recovered from a woman aged 40-49 years with Graves' ophthalmopathy. The chain employs TRBV12-3 or TRBV12-4 and TRBJ2-5; a weak D match, TRBD1 (6 bases). Material: blood. CDR3: CASSNTGTPKETQYF. CDR3 in DNA: TGTGCCAGCAGCAATACCGGGACACCTAAAGAGACCCAGTACTTC.